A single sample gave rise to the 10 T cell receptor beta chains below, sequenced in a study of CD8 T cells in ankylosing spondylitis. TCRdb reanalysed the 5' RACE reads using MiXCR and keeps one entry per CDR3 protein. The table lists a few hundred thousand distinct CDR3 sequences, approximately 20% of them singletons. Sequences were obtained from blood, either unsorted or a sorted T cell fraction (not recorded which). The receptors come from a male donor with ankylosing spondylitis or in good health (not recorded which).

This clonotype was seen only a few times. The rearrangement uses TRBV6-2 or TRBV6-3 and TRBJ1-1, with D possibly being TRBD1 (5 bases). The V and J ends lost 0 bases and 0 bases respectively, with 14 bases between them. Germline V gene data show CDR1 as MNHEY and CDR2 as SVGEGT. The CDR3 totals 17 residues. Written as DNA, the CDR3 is TGTGCCAGCAGTTACTCCGGGTGGGGGAACATGAACACTGAAGCTTTCTTT. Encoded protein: CASSYSGWGNMNTEAFF.

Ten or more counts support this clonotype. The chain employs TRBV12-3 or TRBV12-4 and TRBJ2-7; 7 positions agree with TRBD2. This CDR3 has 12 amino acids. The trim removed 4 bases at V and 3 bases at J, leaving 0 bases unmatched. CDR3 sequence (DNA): TGTGCCAGCAGTTCTAGCGGCTACGAGCAGTACTTC. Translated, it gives CASSSSGYEQYF.

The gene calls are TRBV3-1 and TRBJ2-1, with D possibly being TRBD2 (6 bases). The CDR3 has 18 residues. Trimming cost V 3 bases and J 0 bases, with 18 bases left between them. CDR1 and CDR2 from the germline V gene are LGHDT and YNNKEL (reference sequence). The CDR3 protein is CASSHRTLGGLSYNEQFF. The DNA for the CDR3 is TGTGCCAGCAGCCACAGAACGCTCGGGGGTCTCTCCTACAATGAGCAGTTCTTC.

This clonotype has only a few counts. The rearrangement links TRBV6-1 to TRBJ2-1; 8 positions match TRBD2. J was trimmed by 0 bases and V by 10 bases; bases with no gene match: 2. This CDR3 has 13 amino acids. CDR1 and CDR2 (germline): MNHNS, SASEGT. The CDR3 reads CATTSGSYNEQFF. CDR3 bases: TGTGCCACAACTAGCGGCTCCTACAATGAGCAGTTCTTC.

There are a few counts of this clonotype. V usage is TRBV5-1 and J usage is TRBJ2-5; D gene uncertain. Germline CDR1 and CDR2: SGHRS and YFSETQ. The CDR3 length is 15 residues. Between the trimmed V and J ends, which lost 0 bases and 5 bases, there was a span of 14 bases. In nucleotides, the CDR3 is TGCGCCAGCAGCTTGGAGGCTTCCCCGGTGGAGACCCAGTACTTC. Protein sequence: CASSLEASPVETQYF.

CDR3 nucleotide sequence: TGCGCCAGCAGCCAAGGACCAGAGAACTATGGCTACACCTTC. This sequence encodes CASSQGPENYGYTF. This chain connects TRBV4-1 to TRBJ1-2; D unresolved. Trimming cost V 1 base and J 2 bases, with 8 bases left between them. Germline V gene lookup returns CDR1 MGHRA and CDR2 YSYEKL. The CDR3 runs 14 residues.

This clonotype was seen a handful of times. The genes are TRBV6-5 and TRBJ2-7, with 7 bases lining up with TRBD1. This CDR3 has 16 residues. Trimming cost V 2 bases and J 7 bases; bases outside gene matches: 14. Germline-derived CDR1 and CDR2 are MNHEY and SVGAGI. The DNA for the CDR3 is TGTGCCAGCAGTTACCCACAGGGGTCCCCTGATTGGGAGCAGTACTTC. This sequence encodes CASSYPQGSPDWEQYF.

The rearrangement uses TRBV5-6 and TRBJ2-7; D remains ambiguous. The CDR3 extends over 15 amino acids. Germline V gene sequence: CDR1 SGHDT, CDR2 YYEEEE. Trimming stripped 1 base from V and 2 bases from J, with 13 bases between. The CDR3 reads CASSLRNTVAYEQYF. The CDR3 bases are TGTGCCAGCAGCTTGAGGAATACAGTCGCCTACGAGCAGTACTTC.

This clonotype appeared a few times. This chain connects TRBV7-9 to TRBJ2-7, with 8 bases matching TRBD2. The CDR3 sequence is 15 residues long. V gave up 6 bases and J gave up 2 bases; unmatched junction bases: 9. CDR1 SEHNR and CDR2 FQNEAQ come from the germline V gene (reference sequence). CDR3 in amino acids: CASRGTSGAAYEQYF. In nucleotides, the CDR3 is TGTGCCAGCAGGGGAACTAGCGGAGCCGCCTACGAGCAGTACTTC.

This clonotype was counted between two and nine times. This chain's CDR3 is CASSGGARTSDNEQFF. DNA of the CDR3: TGTGCCAGCAGCGGGGGGGCCAGGACTAGTGATAATGAGCAGTTCTTC. The V call is TRBV9, the J call TRBJ2-1, with D possibly being TRBD2 (7 bases). The CDR3 runs 16 residues. Looked up from germline, CDR1 is SGDLS and CDR2 is YYNGEE. Trimming stripped 3 bases from V and 7 bases from J, with 20 bases between.